Shown below are 12 T cell receptor beta chains from a single sample sequenced in a study of shared clonotypes between healthy human individuals. Repertoires were generated with immunoSEQ multiplex PCR, while TCRdb's copy carries only in-frame clones and drops some. Here the sample spans roughly 300,000 clones, less than 85% being singletons. The sequenced material came from memory CD4+ T cells sorted from blood. Subset: CD45RA-negative fraction. These TCRs come from a man aged 25-45 years in good health.

The chain's CDR3 is CASSVEASAAGETQYF. CDR3 sequence (DNA): TGTGCCAGCAGCGTAGAGGCTTCAGCCGCGGGAGAGACCCAGTACTTC. This chain joins TRBV9 and TRBJ2-5; D may be TRBD2 (5 bases). Germline V CDR1 and CDR2: SGDLS, YYNGEE. The CDR3 spans 16 residues. Deletions cut 0 bases from V and 4 bases from J, with 16 bases between.

This clone was detected only a few times. The chain is built from TRBV4-2 and TRBJ2-3; D uncertain. Trimming removed 0 bases at V and 5 bases at J, with 6 bases between. The CDR3 spans 13 residues. Germline lookup yields CDR1 LGHNA and CDR2 YNFKEQ. The CDR3 DNA is TGTGCCAGCAGCCAAGATGTGGAAGATACGCAGTATTTT. It specifies CASSQDVEDTQYF.

This clone was observed at least ten times. This chain joins TRBV11-2 and TRBJ2-2; D is undetermined. The germline V gene has CDR1 SGHAT and CDR2 FQNNGV. CDR3 length: 12 amino acids. V lost 3 bases and J lost 2, with 1 base in between. Here the CDR3 reads CASSFNTGELFF. CDR3 coding DNA: TGTGCCAGCAGCTTCAACACCGGGGAGCTGTTTTTT. The variable domain in full, completed from reference TRBV11-2 and TRBJ2-2, reads EAGVAQSPRYKIIEKRQSVAFWCNPISGHATLYWYQQILGQGPKLLIQFQNNGVVDDSQLPKDRFSAERLKGVDSTLKIQPAKLEDSAVYLCASSFNTGELFFGEGSRLTVL.

V and J are TRBV10-3 and TRBJ2-7; D unclear. The V end was cut by 8 bases, the J end by 1 base, with 6 bases between. Looked up from germline, CDR1 is ENHRY and CDR2 is SYGVKD. The CDR3 totals 11 residues. CDR3 sequence: CAIGPSYEQYF. CDR3 sequence (DNA): TGTGCCATCGGGCCGTCCTACGAGCAGTACTTC.

The CDR3 sequence is CASSVGQGAGVTEAFF. CDR3 sequence (DNA): TGTGCCAGCAGCGTGGGACAGGGGGCCGGAGTCACTGAAGCTTTCTTT. The chain links TRBV9 to TRBJ1-1; TRBD1 aligns across 12 bases. There are 16 residues in the CDR3. Germline V gives CDR1 SGDLS, CDR2 YYNGEE. Unmatched junction bases numbered 6, after V lost 2 bases and J lost 4 bases. Full variable domain (rest looked up from reference TRBV9 and TRBJ1-1): DSGVTQTPKHLITATGQRVTLRCSPRSGDLSVYWYQQSLDQGLQFLIQYYNGEERAKGNILERFSAQQFPDLHSELNLSSLELGDSALYFCASSVGQGAGVTEAFFGQGTRLTVV.

The chain combines TRBV28 with TRBJ2-7, with 8 bases lining up with TRBD1. Germline lookup yields CDR1 MDHEN and CDR2 SYDVKM. The CDR3 is made up of 14 amino acids. The trim removed 4 bases at V and 2 bases at J, leaving 4 bases unmatched. The CDR3 protein is CASSSPGQAYEQYF. Written as DNA, the CDR3 is TGTGCCAGCAGTTCGCCGGGACAGGCCTACGAGCAGTACTTC.

Remarks on this clone: The sample carries other DNA sequences with the same CDR3. V and J are TRBV2 and TRBJ2-5, with D uncertain. Germline CDR1 is SNHLY and CDR2 is FYNNEI. There are 11 residues in the CDR3. Trimming took 4 bases from V and 2 from J, leaving 2 bases between them. The DNA of the CDR3 is TGTGCCAGCAGTGGACAAGAGACCCAGTACTTC. Protein sequence: CASSGQETQYF.

This chain joins TRBV2 and TRBJ2-4, with D hard to call. The V gene's germline CDR1 is SNHLY and CDR2 FYNNEI. Trimming left V 2 bases short and J 4 bases short, with 9 bases between. CDR3 length: 14 amino acids. The CDR3 is CASSETLLKNIQYF. The CDR3 DNA reads TGTGCCAGCAGTGAAACTCTACTAAAAAACATTCAGTACTTC.

V and J are TRBV5-5 and TRBJ2-5; D is uncertain. Germline CDR1 and CDR2: SGHKS and YYEKEE (reference sequence). V was trimmed by 0 bases and J by 4 bases, leaving 4 bases between them. This CDR3 has 12 amino acids. This CDR3 reads CASSLGAETQYF. The CDR3 DNA reads TGTGCCAGCAGCTTGGGGGCAGAGACCCAGTACTTC.

A few counts support this clone. The chain carries TRBV11-2 and TRBJ2-7; 7 bases are shared with TRBD2. The CDR3 totals 16 residues. Per germline, CDR1 SGHAT and CDR2 FQNNGV. J was trimmed by 3 bases and V by 2 bases; bases with no gene match: 10. The CDR3 sequence is CASSLTLAESLYEQYF. In nucleotides, the CDR3 is TGTGCCAGCAGCTTAACCCTAGCGGAGTCCCTCTACGAGCAGTACTTC. Full variable domain (missing parts from reference TRBV11-2 and TRBJ2-7): EAGVAQSPRYKIIEKRQSVAFWCNPISGHATLYWYQQILGQGPKLLIQFQNNGVVDDSQLPKDRFSAERLKGVDSTLKIQPAKLEDSAVYLCASSLTLAESLYEQYFGPGTRLTVT.

This clone came up a few times. This rearrangement joins TRBV2 to TRBJ2-3; no firm D call. Per germline, CDR1 SNHLY and CDR2 FYNNEI. This CDR3 has 12 amino acids. Between the trimmed V and J ends, which lost 7 bases and 4 bases, there was a span of 9 bases. The CDR3 region has the DNA TGTGCCAGCACGCCTGATGCAGATACGCAGTATTTT. This codes for CASTPDADTQYF.

The genes are TRBV7-9 and TRBJ1-3, with 7 bases lining up with TRBD1. J lost 4 bases, V lost 4 bases, and 16 bases had no gene match. CDR1 is SEHNR and CDR2 is FQNEAQ in the germline V gene (reference sequence). The CDR3 contains 18 residues. For the CDR3, the DNA is TGTGCCAGCAGCTCAATCCTCACGACAGGGCCAAGCGGAAACACCATATATTTT. Protein sequence: CASSSILTTGPSGNTIYF.